Listed here are 8 T cell receptor beta chains from one sample, sequenced in a study of T cell responses to AZD1222 COVID-19 vaccine. Here immunoSEQ multiplex PCR was the method, and the copy in TCRdb shows in-frame clones only, minus some. This table holds roughly 36,000 clones, roughly nine tenths found once. Specimen: peripheral blood, collected on day 0 of AZD1222 vaccination. These receptors were taken from an adult in good health.

The gene calls are TRBV5-1 and TRBJ2-4, with 8 bases identical to TRBD1. Looked up from germline, CDR1 is SGHRS and CDR2 is YFSETQ. J was trimmed by 6 bases and V by 0 bases; bases with no gene match: 5. This CDR3 has 15 residues. This chain's CDR3 is CASSLGQGPPNIQYF. The CDR3 region has the DNA TGCGCCAGCAGCTTGGGACAGGGGCCCCCAAACATTCAGTACTTC.

J is TRBJ2-7 and V is TRBV7-6; D unclear. V was clipped by 2 bases and J by 4 bases, with 9 bases between them. The CDR3 length is 13 residues. Looked up from germline, CDR1 is SGHVS and CDR2 is FNYEAQ. CDR3 DNA: TGTGCCAGCAGCTTATTAGACCGGTACGAGCAGTACTTC. Its translation is CASSLLDRYEQYF.

This chain links TRBV2 with TRBJ2-5, with a weak D call TRBD1 (6 bases). Looked up from germline, CDR1 is SNHLY and CDR2 is FYNNEI. The CDR3 spans 15 residues. Trimming shortened V by 2 bases and J by 5 bases, and 15 bases separated the two germline ends. CDR3 nucleotides: TGTGCCAGCAGTGAAACGGCAGGGGCATGGGAGACCCAGTACTTC. Amino acids: CASSETAGAWETQYF.

The rearrangement links TRBV27 to TRBJ2-7; D is undetermined. The CDR3 contains 14 residues. Germline CDR1 reads MNHEY; CDR2 reads SMNVEV (reference sequence). Trimming shortened V by 4 bases and J by 4 bases, and 14 bases separated the two germline ends. The CDR3 spells CASSSGKGLYEQYF. Here the CDR3 DNA reads TGTGCCAGCAGTTCTGGGAAAGGCCTGTACGAGCAGTACTTC.

With respect to this clone: The same CDR3 is also encoded by other DNA sequences in this sample. The chain employs TRBV6-1 and TRBJ2-3; 14 bases are shared with TRBD2. J gave up 4 bases and V 3 bases, and 0 bases lay outside the gene matches. This CDR3 has 15 amino acids. CDR1 and CDR2 from the germline V gene are MNHNS and SASEGT. CDR3 sequence: CASSEGLAGADTQYF. DNA for the CDR3: TGTGCCAGCAGTGAGGGACTAGCGGGGGCAGATACGCAGTATTTT.

The V gene is TRBV10-1, the J gene TRBJ2-3; D not certain. The CDR3 spans 12 residues. V lost 0 bases and J lost 6, with 4 bases in between. The germline gives CDR1 WNHNN, CDR2 SYGVQD (reference sequence). The CDR3 loop is CASSESLDTQYF. The CDR3 bases are TGCGCCAGCAGTGAGTCGTTGGATACGCAGTATTTT.

The chain couples TRBV4-1 to TRBJ2-7; 7 nucleotides line up with TRBD2. Unmatched junction bases numbered 11, after V lost 3 bases and J lost 0 bases. The CDR3 sequence is 17 residues long. Germline V lookup: CDR1 MGHRA, CDR2 YSYEKL. The CDR3 coding sequence is TGCGCCAGCAGCCAGCCGCGGGGAGCGGGAAGCTCCTACGAGCAGTACTTC. Translation: CASSQPRGAGSSYEQYF.

V is TRBV7-2 and J is TRBJ2-7; 9 nucleotides match TRBD2. V lost 0 bases, J lost 1 base, and 1 base stayed unmatched. The CDR3 length is 15 residues. Germline CDR1 reads SGHTA; CDR2 reads FQGNSA. The CDR3 loop is CASSLAAGGSYEQYF. The CDR3 nucleotides read TGTGCCAGCAGCTTAGCTGCGGGGGGGTCCTACGAGCAGTACTTC.